The source of this T cell receptor (beta chain) is a study of beta chain features in type 1 diabetes. Study outcomes and limitations: A possible short-template PCR bias applies equally to patients and controls. Type 1 diabetes patients showed a moderate but significant shortening of TCRB CDR3s in all four CD4+ subsets.

There are a few counts of this clone. Its specificity is not known. The study reverse transcribed the entire isolated RNA, so it sequenced expressed TCRB transcripts. Profiled with immunoSEQ multiplex PCR; TCRdb holds only in-frame clones, not every one. This table has some 350,000 clones, roughly 13% appearing once. The V gene lost 1 base and the J gene lost 2 bases, with 9 bases spanning the gap. The germline V gene encodes CDR1 MDHEN and CDR2 SYDVKM. The CDR3 covers 15 residues. This chain uses TRBV28 with TRBJ1-5; tentative D call: TRBD1 (6 bases). The source material was naive CD4+ T cells from blood. The TCR was taken from a woman aged 18-29 years with type 1 diabetes. The CDR3: CASSLYRARNQPQHF. The CDR3 nucleotides read TGTGCCAGCAGTTTATACAGGGCGCGCAATCAGCCCCAGCATTTT. The entire variable domain, with the rest obtained from reference TRBV28 and TRBJ1-5, is as follows: DVKVTQSSRYLVKRTGEKVFLECVQDMDHENMFWYRQDPGLGLRLIYFSYDVKMKEKGDIPEGYSVSREKKERFSLILESASTNQTSMYLCASSLYRARNQPQHFGDGTRLSIL.